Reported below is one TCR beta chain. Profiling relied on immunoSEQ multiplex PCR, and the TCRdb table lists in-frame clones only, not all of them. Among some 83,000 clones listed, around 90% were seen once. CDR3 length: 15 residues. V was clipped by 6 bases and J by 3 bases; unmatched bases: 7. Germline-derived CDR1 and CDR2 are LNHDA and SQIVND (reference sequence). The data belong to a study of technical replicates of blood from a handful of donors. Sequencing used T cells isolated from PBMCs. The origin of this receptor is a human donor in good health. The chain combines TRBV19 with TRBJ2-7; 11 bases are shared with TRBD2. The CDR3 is CASRRGTSGFYEQYF. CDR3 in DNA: TGTGCCAGTAGGCGCGGGACTAGCGGATTCTACGAGCAGTACTTC.